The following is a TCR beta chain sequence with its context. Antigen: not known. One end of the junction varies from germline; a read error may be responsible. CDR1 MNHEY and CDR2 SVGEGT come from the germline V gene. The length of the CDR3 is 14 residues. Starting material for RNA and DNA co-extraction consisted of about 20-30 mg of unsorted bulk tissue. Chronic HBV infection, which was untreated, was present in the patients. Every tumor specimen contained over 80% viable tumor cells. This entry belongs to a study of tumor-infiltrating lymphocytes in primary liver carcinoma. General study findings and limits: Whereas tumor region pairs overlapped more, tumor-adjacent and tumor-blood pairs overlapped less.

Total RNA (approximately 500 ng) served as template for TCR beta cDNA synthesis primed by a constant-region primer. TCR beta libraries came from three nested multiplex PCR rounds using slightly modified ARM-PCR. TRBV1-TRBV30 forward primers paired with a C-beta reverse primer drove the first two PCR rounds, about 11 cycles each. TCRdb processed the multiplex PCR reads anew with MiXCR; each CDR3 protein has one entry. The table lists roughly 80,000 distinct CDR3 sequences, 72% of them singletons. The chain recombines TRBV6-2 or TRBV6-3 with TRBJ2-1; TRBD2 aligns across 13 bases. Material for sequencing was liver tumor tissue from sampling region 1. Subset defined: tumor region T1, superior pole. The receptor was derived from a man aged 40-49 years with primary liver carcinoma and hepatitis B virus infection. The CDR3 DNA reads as TGTACGGTCGGGACTAGCGGGGCCTATAATGAGCAGTCCTTC. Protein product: CTVGTSGAYNEQSF.